The TCR beta chain under discussion was sequenced for a study of blood T cell repertoires in COVID-19. Study information: Donors in the United States, Italy and Spain gave samples during acute or convalescent COVID-19.

Germline assignment: CDR1 SEHNR and CDR2 FQNEAQ (reference sequence). This CDR3 is built from 17 residues. V was clipped by 1 base and J by 1 base, with 16 bases between them. The repertoire was sequenced with immunoSEQ multiplex PCR; TCRdb's copy has only in-frame clones and lacks some. The sample yields some 220,000 clones, around 89% seen once. The participants were between about 18 and 89 years old and came from roughly 24 US areas. The gene calls are TRBV7-9 and TRBJ1-2, with D possibly being TRBD1 (5 bases). Sequencing input: PBMCs or T cells enriched from blood (not recorded which). This TCR was sampled from a woman aged 25 to 39 who had recovered from COVID-19. DNA for the CDR3: TGTGCCAGCAGCTTAGGGGCAGGGAACCTCTTTAACTATGGCTACACCTTC. Encoded protein: CASSLGAGNLFNYGYTF.